This T cell receptor (gamma chain) was captured in a study of γδ T cells in repeated Plasmodium falciparum infection. Study in general: Donors were malaria-exposed Malian children or age- and gender-matched Australian children. Timepoints: baseline, immediately before selected infections, and 21 days after every infection.

Study-level points and caveats: Many TCRgamma sequences overlapped between individuals in stable Vgamma9/Vdelta2+ repertoires. Repeated controlled infections reportedly drove waves of new clonotype selection in Vdelta2-negative, mostly Vdelta1+, gammadelta repertoires.

Of note for this clone: Its antigen remains unknown. The TCRdb record carries a much larger clone's protein, which differs from this DNA's translation at residue 9; a read error is the likely cause, and the protein listed here is the DNA translation.

TCRdb called clones from the multiplex PCR reads again using CATT. The table has about 5,000 gamma-chain clones, around 3.5% seen once. The germline CDR1 and CDR2 sequences are GITISATS and ISYDGTV (reference sequence). There are 16 residues in the CDR3. Vgamma9/Vdelta2+ and Vdelta2-negative gammadelta T cells were flow-sorted from PBMC for bulk sequencing. This sequence originates from a pool of human donors (malaria-infected and uninfected, not separated). Sequencing was carried out using gamma-delta T cells from blood. The V call is TRGV9, the J call TRGJP. No J gene is reported in TCRdb; it was inferred here by comparing the DNA with germline. CDR3 in DNA: TGTGCCTTGTGGGAAAGCGGTGAGTCGGGCAAAAAAATCAAGGTATTT. Amino acids: CALWESGESGKKIKVF.